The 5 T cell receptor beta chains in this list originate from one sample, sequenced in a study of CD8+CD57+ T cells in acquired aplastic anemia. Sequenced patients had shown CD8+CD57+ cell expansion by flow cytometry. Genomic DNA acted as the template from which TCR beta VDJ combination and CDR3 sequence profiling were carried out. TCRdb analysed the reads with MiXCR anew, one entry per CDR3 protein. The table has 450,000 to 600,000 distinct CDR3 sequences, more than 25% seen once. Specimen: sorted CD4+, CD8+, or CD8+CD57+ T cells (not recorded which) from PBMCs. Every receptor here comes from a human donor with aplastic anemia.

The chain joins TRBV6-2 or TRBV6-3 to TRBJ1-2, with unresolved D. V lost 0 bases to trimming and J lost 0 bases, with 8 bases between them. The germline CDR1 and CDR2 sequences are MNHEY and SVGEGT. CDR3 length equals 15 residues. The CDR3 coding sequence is TGTGCCAGCAGTTACTCGGGGAAGACTAACTATGGCTACACCTTC. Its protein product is CASSYSGKTNYGYTF.

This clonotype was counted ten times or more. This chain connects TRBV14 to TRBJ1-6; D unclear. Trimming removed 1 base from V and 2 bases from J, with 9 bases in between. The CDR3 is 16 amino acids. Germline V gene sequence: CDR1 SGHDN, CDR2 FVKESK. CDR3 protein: CASSQVGRTYNSPLHF. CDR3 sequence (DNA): TGTGCCAGCAGCCAAGTCGGGCGGACCTATAATTCACCCCTCCACTTT.

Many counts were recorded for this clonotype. The chain's CDR3 is CASSGGLAGTTDTQYF. CDR3 DNA sequence: TGCGCCAGCAGTGGCGGACTAGCGGGTACCACAGATACGCAGTATTTT. V and J are TRBV10-2 and TRBJ2-3; 11 bases line up with TRBD2. Germline loops: CDR1 WSHSY, CDR2 SAAADI. The CDR3 loop spans 16 amino acids. Trimming removed 4 bases from V and 2 bases from J; junction bases left unmatched: 5.

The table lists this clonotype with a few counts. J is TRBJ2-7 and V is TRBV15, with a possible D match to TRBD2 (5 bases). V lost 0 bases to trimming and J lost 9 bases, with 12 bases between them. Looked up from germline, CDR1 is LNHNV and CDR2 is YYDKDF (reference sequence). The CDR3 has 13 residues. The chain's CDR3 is CATSRERGGGQYF. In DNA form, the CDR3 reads TGTGCCACCAGCAGAGAACGAGGTGGAGGGCAGTACTTC.

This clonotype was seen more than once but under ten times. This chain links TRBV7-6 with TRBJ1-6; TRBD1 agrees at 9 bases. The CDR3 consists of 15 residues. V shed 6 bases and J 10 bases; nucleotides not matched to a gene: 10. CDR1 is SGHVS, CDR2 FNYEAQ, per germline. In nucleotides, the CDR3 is TGTGCCAGCAGTTTATTGGGACAGGGTAGATCACCCCTCCACTTT. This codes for CASSLLGQGRSPLHF.